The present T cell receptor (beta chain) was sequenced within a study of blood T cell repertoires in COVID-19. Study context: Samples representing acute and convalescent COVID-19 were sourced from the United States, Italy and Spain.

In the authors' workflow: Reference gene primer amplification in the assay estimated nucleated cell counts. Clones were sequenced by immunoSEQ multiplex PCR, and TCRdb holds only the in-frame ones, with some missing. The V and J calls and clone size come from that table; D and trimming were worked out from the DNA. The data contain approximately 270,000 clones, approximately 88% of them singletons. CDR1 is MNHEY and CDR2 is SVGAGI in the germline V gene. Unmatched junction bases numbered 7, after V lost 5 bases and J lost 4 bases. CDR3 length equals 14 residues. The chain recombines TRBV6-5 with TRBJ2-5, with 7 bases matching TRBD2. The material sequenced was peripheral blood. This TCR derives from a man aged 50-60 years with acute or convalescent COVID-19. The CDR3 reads CASSLGGDRETQYF. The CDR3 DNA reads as TGTGCCAGCAGTCTGGGGGGGGATAGAGAGACCCAGTACTTC.